A selection of T cell receptor beta chains follows, all from one sample in a study of regulatory T cells in long-lasting Graves disease. A single record per CDR3 protein comes from TCRdb applying MiXCR to the multiplex PCR reads. The sample has 580,000 or so distinct CDR3 sequences, more than 15% seen once. The sample was also reused in another study, on T cells in Graves' hyperthyroidism and ophthalmopathy.

The sample consisted of peripheral blood mononuclear cells (PBMCs), taken at new diagnosis, from a patient treated with antithyroid drugs. Receptors originate from a man younger than 35 with Graves disease. Both conserved end residues are part of each CDR3. The D gene is left open where the match is weak. Size is omitted from some rows. Given values are once, few, many or a class for expanded clones.

TRBV20-1	TRBJ2-1	.	.	TGCAGTGCTAGAGATCTCGGGCGGAAGAGGCCCTCCTACAATGAGCAGTTCTTC	CSARDLGRKRPSYNEQFF
TRBV28	TRBJ2-7	.	many	TGTGCCAGCAGCCCAGGGACCGTGGATCCCTACGAGCAGTACTTC	CASSPGTVDPYEQYF
TRBV12-3/TRBV12-4	TRBJ1-3	.	many	TGTGCCAGCACCCCCCCGCCTGGAAACACCATATATTTT	CASTPPPGNTIYF
TRBV28	TRBJ1-2	.	few	TGTGCCAGCAGTCACAACCCAACTAACTATGGCTACACCTTC	CASSHNPTNYGYTF
TRBV5-6	TRBJ2-1	TRBD2	few	TGTGCCAGCAGACTCGGACTAGAACAGTTCTTC	CASRLGLEQFF
TRBV6-1	TRBJ2-1	TRBD2	few	TGTGCCAGCAGTGGGGTAGCGGGAGGAAGTGAGCAGTTCTTC	CASSGVAGGSEQFF
TRBV12-3/TRBV12-4	TRBJ1-2	.	many	TGTGCCAGCAGCCAGTCCAGTCATGGCTACACCTTC	CASSQSSHGYTF
TRBV7-9	TRBJ2-7	.	.	TGTGCCAGCAGCACCTCGGGACTGACTGCAGAGCAGTACTTC	CASSTSGLTAEQYF
TRBV20-1	TRBJ2-1	.	many	TGCAGTGCTAGTCGGCGGAACTCCTACAATGAGCAGTTCTTC	CSASRRNSYNEQFF
TRBV3-1	TRBJ2-5	TRBD2	many	TGTGCCAGCAGCCAAGAGATTGCAGCGGGAGGGGCCCAGTACTTC	CASSQEIAAGGAQYF
TRBV20-1	TRBJ2-1	TRBD2	.	TGCAGTGCTAGAGAGACTAGCGGGAGGGCCTATGGTGAGCAGTTCTTC	CSARETSGRAYGEQFF
TRBV5-1	TRBJ2-5	.	.	TGCGCCAGCAGCTTGGTAGCTCAGACCCAGTACTTC	CASSLVAQTQYF
TRBV4-1	TRBJ2-1	.	few	TGCGCCAGCAGCCAAGATCATGAGCAGTTCTTC	CASSQDHEQFF
TRBV10-3	TRBJ2-7	.	few	TGTGCCATCAGTGAAAGGTTATGGACAGCCAACTCCTACGAGCAGTACTTC	CAISERLWTANSYEQYF
TRBV2	TRBJ2-7	.	many	TGTGCAGCGGGGGACAGGGTATACGAGCAGTACTTC	CAAGDRVYEQYF
TRBV27	TRBJ1-2	.	.	TGTGCCAGCAGTTTAATGGGGGACATCCTAAACTATGGCTACACCTTC	CASSLMGDILNYGYTF
TRBV30	TRBJ1-1	.	many	TGTGCCTGGACCTACGGGGGAGGAGGGCGCATCGCTTTCTTT	CAWTYGGGGRIAFF
TRBV28	TRBJ2-7	TRBD1	many	TGTGCCAGCAGATATTCACTACAGGGGGCCTACGAGCAGTACTTC	CASRYSLQGAYEQYF
TRBV6-6	TRBJ2-5	TRBD1	.	TGTGCCAGCAGTTACTCGATTACAGGGGAAGAGACCCAGTACTTC	CASSYSITGEETQYF
TRBV7-9	TRBJ1-5	TRBD1	.	TGTGCCAGCAGCTCGGACAGGGAGATAAATCAGCCCCAGCATTTT	CASSSDREINQPQHF
TRBV5-1	TRBJ2-7	.	.	TGCGCCAGCCGGCCGGGAGAAGGGTTTATGGGCGAGCAGTACTTC	CASRPGEGFMGEQYF
TRBV10-3	TRBJ1-1	TRBD1	once	TGTGCCATCAGCTGGGACAGGTCTCAAGGAGAAACTTTCTTT	CAISWDRSQGETFF
TRBV7-9	TRBJ2-3	.	many	TGTGCCAGCAACCCCATCCTGGCTAACCGGTATACGCAGTATTTT	CASNPILANRYTQYF
TRBV7-3	TRBJ2-1	TRBD2	.	TGTGCCAGCAGCTCGACTAGCGGGAGACGAAATGAGCAGTTCTTC	CASSSTSGRRNEQFF
TRBV28	TRBJ2-7	TRBD2	many	TGTGCCAGCAGGATGACTAGCGGGCTCCTCTCCTACGAGCAGTACTTC	CASRMTSGLLSYEQYF
TRBV11-2	TRBJ2-1	TRBD2	many	TGTGCCAGCAGCTTAAGTACCCTAGCGGAGAGCGAGCAGTTCTTC	CASSLSTLAESEQFF
TRBV7-2	TRBJ2-7	TRBD2	once	TGTGCCAGCAGCCAACTAGCGGGAGGGCCGTACGAGCAGTACTTC	CASSQLAGGPYEQYF
TRBV5-1	TRBJ2-1	TRBD2	few	TGCGCCAGCAGCTGGATACTAGCGGGAGGGGGGAATGAGCAGTTCTTC	CASSWILAGGGNEQFF
TRBV9	TRBJ2-1	TRBD2	many	TGTGCCAGCAGCGTAGGAGCGGGAGGACCCGGGGGGCAGTTCTTC	CASSVGAGGPGGQFF
TRBV5-1	TRBJ2-7	TRBD1	few	TGCGCCAGCAGCTTCCTCGGCGGGGACAGGGTATACGAGCAGTACTTC	CASSFLGGDRVYEQYF
TRBV5-1	TRBJ2-1	TRBD1	.	TGCGCCAGCAGCTTTCCTCCGGGACAGGCCTACAATGAGCAGTTCTTC	CASSFPPGQAYNEQFF
TRBV27	TRBJ2-1	.	.	TGTGCCAGCAGTTTCGACTCGCCGTCCTACAATGAGCAGTTCTTC	CASSFDSPSYNEQFF
TRBV11-2	TRBJ2-7	TRBD2	many	TGTGCCAGCAGCTTAGGGGGACTAGACTCCTACGAGCAGTACTTC	CASSLGGLDSYEQYF
TRBV20-1	TRBJ2-2	.	.	TGCAGTGCTAGAGATCGTGGACATCCGGATAACACCGGGGAGCTGTTTTTT	CSARDRGHPDNTGELFF
TRBV7-9	TRBJ2-5	.	.	TGTGCCAGCAACATAGCGGAGACCCAGTACTTC	CASNIAETQYF
TRBV13	TRBJ2-1	.	.	TGTGCCAGCAGCTTAGGGGGAGCGGAATACAATGAGCAGTTCTTC	CASSLGGAEYNEQFF
TRBV6-1	TRBJ2-7	.	many	TGTGCCAGCAGTCCGAAACTCTTGGACAGCCACGAGCAGTACTTC	CASSPKLLDSHEQYF
TRBV6-1	TRBJ2-2	.	many	TGTGCCAGCAGTGAATGGAGAAGGGGGGCCGGGGAGCTGTTTTTT	CASSEWRRGAGELFF
TRBV3-1	TRBJ1-6	.	few	TGTGCCAGCAGCCAAGTGAACAGCGAGCGCTCCTCCTATAATTCACCCCTCCACTTT	CASSQVNSERSSYNSPLHF
TRBV7-2	TRBJ2-1	.	few	TGTGCCAGCAGCTTAAGGCGGGTTTACAATGAGCAGTTCTTC	CASSLRRVYNEQFF
TRBV12-3/TRBV12-4	TRBJ1-2	.	many	TGTGCCAGCAGTTTAGTTGTGGGCGGCTACACCTTC	CASSLVVGGYTF
TRBV11-2	TRBJ2-1	.	many	TGTGCCAGCAGCTTAGATACCCATGAGCAGTTCTTC	CASSLDTHEQFF
TRBV27	TRBJ1-4	.	many	TGTGCCAGCAGTTCAGGGAGGGGTAATGAAAAACTGTTTTTT	CASSSGRGNEKLFF
TRBV6-1	TRBJ2-7	.	few	TGTGCCGGCCGGTGGGCGTGGTCCTACGAGCAGTACTTC	CAGRWAWSYEQYF
TRBV2	TRBJ2-2	.	few	TGTGCCAGCAGTGAAATGTGGCAGGGTCTAAGGGGCCCCGGGGAGCTGTTTTTT	CASSEMWQGLRGPGELFF
TRBV12-3/TRBV12-4	TRBJ2-2	TRBD2	many	TGTGCCAGCAGGGGGGGGAGGCGGGAGCTCACCGGGGAGCTGTTTTTT	CASRGGRRELTGELFF
TRBV2	TRBJ1-1	.	many	TGTGCCAGCAGGCCTGGGGTGAACACTGAAGCTTTCTTT	CASRPGVNTEAFF
TRBV7-3	TRBJ2-5	.	.	TGTGCCAGCAGCTTAGGGGGTAGCGCGACCCAGTACTTC	CASSLGGSATQYF
TRBV7-8	TRBJ1-2	.	.	TGTGCCAGCAGCTTAAGAACTGTAAGACAGGCACCTAACTATGGCTACACCTTC	CASSLRTVRQAPNYGYTF
TRBV6-1	TRBJ1-5	.	many	TGTGCCAGCAGCCCCAAGGGATTTTATAGCAATCAGCCCCAGCATTTT	CASSPKGFYSNQPQHF
TRBV19	TRBJ1-5	TRBD1	.	TGTGCCAGTAATTACAGGGGGGATCAGCCCCAGCATTTT	CASNYRGDQPQHF
TRBV29-1	TRBJ1-2	.	.	TGCAGCGTTGTATCCCTCAACTATGGCTACACCTTC	CSVVSLNYGYTF
TRBV5-1	TRBJ2-3	TRBD2	many	TGCGCCAGCAGCTTGGGGGCTAGCGGATCTAGCACAGATACGCAGTATTTT	CASSLGASGSSTDTQYF